This T cell receptor (beta chain) was profiled in a study of siplizumab effects on memory and regulatory T cells. Study outcomes and limitations: Contribution to the alloresponse seemed major for naive T cells, which also seemed more diverse than memory cells. It was not possible to assign a naive or memory phenotype to roughly 80-96% of proliferating CD4+ or CD8+ clones. Siplizumab produced a significant reduction in alloreactive sequences that were traceable to unstimulated CD4+ memory cells.

Trimming pared 0 bases from V and 0 bases from J, leaving 8 bases between. Germline loops: CDR1 LNHDA, CDR2 SQIVND (reference sequence). This CDR3 is built from 16 residues. With regard to this clone: Its target is not known.

Roughly 10^5 TCR templates were measured in each sample. Only in-frame clones appear in the TCRdb table, and some are missing; sequencing was by immunoSEQ multiplex PCR. The data show about 52,000 clones, about 97% seen once. This sequence was found in a human donor in good health. This sequence joins TRBV19 and TRBJ2-2; the D is unclear. Sequences were obtained from naive CD4+ T cells sorted from blood. The CDR3 DNA sequence: TGTGCCAGTAGTATAGATTCCCACTCGAACACCGGGGAGCTGTTTTTT. Amino acid sequence: CASSIDSHSNTGELFF.